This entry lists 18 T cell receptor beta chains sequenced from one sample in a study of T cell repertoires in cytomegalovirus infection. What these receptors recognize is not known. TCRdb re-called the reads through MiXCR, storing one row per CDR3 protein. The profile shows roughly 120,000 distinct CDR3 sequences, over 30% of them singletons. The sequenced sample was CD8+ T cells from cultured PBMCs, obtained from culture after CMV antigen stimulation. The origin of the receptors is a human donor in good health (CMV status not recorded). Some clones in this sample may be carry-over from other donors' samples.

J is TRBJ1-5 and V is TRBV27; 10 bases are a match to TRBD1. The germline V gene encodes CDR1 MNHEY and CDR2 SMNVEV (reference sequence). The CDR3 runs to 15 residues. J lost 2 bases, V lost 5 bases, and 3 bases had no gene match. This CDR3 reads CASSMGTGGNQPQHF. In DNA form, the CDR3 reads TGTGCCAGCAGTATGGGGACAGGGGGCAATCAGCCCCAGCATTTT.

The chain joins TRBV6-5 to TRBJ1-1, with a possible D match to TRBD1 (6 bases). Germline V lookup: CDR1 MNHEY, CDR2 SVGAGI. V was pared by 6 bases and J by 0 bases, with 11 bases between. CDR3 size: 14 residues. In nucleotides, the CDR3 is TGTGCCAGCAGGCTGGGACACCTGAACACTGAAGCTTTCTTT. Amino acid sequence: CASRLGHLNTEAFF.

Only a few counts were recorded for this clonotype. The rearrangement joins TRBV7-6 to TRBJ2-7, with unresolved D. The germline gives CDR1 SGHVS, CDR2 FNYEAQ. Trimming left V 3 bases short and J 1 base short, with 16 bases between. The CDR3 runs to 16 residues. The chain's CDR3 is CASSFARAATSYEQYF. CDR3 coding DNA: TGTGCCAGCAGCTTCGCTCGGGCGGCAACATCCTACGAGCAGTACTTC.

The CDR3 DNA sequence: TGTGCCAGCAGTGGAGACAGCTACGAGCAGTACTTC. This encodes CASSGDSYEQYF. The chain combines TRBV9 with TRBJ2-7, with D possibly TRBD1 on 5 matching bases. Germline assignment: CDR1 SGDLS and CDR2 YYNGEE. V lost 5 bases and J lost 3, with 9 bases in between. This CDR3 is built from 12 residues.

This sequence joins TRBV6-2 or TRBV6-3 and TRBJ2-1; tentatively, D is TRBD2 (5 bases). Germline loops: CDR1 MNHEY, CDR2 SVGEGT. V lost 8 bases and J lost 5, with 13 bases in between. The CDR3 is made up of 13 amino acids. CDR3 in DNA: TGTGCCAGCGGGTGGCACGGGAACAATGAGCAGTTCTTC. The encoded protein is CASGWHGNNEQFF.

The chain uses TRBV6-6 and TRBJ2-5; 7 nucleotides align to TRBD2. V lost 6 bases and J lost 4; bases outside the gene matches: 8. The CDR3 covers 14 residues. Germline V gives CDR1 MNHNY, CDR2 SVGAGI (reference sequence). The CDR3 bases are TGTGCCAGCAGAGCGGGGCGGAGGGGAGAGACCCAGTACTTC. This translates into CASRAGRRGETQYF.

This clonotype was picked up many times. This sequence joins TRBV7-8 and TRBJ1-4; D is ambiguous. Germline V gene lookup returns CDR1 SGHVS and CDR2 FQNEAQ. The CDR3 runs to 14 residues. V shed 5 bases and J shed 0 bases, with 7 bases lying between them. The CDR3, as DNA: TGTGCCAGCAGCATGAGACCAACTAATGAAAAACTGTTTTTT. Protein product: CASSMRPTNEKLFF.

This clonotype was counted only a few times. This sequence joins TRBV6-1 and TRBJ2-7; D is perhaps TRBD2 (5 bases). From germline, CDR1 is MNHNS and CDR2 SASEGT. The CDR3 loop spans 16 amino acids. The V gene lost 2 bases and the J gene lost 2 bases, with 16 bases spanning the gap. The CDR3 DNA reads TGTGCCAGCAGTGAACCCGGAGGAACTTCCCCCTACGAGCAGTACTTC. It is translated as CASSEPGGTSPYEQYF.

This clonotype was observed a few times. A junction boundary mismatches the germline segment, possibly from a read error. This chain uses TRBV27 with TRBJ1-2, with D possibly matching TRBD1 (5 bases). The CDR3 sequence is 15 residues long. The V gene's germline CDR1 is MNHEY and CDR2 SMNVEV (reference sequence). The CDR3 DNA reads TGTGCCAGCAGCTTATCCGGGCCCCAGGGCTATGGCTACACCTTC. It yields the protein CASSLSGPQGYGYTF.

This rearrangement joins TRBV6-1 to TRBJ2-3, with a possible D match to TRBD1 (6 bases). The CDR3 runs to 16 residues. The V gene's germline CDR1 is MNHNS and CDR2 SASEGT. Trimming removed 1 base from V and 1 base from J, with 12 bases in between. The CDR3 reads CASSEGTAYRTDTQYF. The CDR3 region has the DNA TGTGCCAGCAGTGAAGGGACAGCCTACCGCACAGATACGCAGTATTTT.

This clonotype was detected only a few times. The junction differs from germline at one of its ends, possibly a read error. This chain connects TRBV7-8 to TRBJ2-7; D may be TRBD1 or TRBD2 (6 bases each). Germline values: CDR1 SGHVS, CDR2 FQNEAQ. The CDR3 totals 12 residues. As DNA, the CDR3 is TGTGCCAGCAGCTACGGCGGGACACTCTCACACTTC. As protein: CASSYGGTLSHF.

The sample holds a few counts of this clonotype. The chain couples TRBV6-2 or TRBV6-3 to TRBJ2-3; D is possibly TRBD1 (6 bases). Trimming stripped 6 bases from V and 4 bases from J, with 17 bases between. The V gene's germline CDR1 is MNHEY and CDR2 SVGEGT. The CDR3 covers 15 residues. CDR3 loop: CASREGVGAADTQYF. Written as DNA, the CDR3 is TGTGCCAGCAGGGAAGGAGTGGGGGCCGCAGATACGCAGTATTTT.

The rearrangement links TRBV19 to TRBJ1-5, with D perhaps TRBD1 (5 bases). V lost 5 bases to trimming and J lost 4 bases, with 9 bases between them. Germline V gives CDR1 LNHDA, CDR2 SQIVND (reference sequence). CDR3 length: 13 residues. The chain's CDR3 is CASSSRVNQPQHF. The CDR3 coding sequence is TGTGCCAGTAGTTCCAGGGTTAATCAGCCCCAGCATTTT.

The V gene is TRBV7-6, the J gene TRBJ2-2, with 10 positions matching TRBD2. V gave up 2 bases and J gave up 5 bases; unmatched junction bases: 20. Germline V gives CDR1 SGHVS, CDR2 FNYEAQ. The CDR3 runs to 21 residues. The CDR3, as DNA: TGTGCCAGCAGCTTAACCCAAAAAACCATGGAGCCGGGACTAGCGACCGGGGAGCTGTTTTTT. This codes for CASSLTQKTMEPGLATGELFF.

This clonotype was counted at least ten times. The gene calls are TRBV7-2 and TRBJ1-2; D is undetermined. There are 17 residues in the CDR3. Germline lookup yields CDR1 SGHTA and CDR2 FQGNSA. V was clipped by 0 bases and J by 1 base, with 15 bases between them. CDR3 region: CASSLASQEGFNYGYTF. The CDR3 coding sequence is TGTGCCAGCAGCTTAGCATCCCAGGAGGGTTTTAACTATGGCTACACCTTC.

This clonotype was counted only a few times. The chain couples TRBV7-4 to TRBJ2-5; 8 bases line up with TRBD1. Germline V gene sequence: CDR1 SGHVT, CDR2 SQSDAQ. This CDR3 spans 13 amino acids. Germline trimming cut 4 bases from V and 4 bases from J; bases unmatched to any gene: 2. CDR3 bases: TGTGCCAGCAGCTCTGGACAGGGAGAGACCCAGTACTTC. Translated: CASSSGQGETQYF.

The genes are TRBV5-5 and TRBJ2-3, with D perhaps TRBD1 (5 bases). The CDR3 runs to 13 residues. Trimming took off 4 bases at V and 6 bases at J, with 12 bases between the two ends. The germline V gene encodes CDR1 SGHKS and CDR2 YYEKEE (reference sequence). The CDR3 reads CASSAQYRDTQYF. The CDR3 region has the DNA TGTGCCAGCAGCGCACAGTACAGGGATACGCAGTATTTT. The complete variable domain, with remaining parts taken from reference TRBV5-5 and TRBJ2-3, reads DAGVTQSPTHLIKTRGQQVTLRCSPISGHKSVSWYQQVLGQGPQFIFQYYEKEERGRGNFPDRFSARQFPNYSSELNVNALLLGDSALYLCASSAQYRDTQYFGPGTRLTVL.

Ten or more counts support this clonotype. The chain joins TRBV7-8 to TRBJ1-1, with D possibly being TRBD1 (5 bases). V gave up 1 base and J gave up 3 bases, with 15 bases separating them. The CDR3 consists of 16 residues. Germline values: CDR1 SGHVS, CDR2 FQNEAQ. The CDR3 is CASSLGSQGRDTEAFF. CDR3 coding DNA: TGTGCCAGCAGCTTAGGGTCCCAGGGTAGGGACACTGAAGCTTTCTTT.